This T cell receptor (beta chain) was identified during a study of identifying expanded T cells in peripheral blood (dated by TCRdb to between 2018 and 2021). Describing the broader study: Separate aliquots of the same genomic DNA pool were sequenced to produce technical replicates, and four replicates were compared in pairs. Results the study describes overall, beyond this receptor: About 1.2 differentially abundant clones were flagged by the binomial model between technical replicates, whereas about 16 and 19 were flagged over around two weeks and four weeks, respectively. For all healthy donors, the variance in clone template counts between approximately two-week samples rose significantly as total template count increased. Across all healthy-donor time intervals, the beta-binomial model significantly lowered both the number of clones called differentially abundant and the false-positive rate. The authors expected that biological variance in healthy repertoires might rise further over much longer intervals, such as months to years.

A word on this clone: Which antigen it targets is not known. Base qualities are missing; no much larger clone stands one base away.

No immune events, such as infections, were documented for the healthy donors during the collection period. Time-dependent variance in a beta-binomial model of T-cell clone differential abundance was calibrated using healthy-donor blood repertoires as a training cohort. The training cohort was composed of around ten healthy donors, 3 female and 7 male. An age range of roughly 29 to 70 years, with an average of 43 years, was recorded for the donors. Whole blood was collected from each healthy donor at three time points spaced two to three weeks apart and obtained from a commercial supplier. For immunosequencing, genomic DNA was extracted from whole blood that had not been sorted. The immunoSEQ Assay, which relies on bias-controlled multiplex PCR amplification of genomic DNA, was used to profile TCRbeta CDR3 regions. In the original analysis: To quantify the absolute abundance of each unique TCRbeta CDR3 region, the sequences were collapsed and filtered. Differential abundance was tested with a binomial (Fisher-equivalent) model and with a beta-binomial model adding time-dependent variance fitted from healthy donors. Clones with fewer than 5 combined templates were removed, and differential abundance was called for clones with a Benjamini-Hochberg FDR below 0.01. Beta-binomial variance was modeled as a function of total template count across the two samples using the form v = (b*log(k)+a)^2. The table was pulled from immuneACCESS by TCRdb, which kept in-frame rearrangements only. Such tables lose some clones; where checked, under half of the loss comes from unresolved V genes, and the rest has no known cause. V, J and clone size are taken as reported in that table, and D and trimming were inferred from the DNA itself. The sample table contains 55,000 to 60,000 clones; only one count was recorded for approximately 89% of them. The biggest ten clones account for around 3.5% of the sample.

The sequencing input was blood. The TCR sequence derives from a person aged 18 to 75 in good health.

The CDR3 here reads CASSLNYRETQYF. The DNA sequence is as follows: TGTGCCAGCAGCTTAAATTATCGGGAGACCCAGTACTTC. Rearrangement joined TRBV7-8 to TRBJ2-5; too little of a D gene remains to name it. Taken from cysteine to phenylalanine, the CDR3 has 13 residues. Only the CDR3 portion is preserved as DNA: 39 bases, with reading frame beginning at the first base. A distance of 9 bases separates the germline ends of V and J, which lose 2 bases and 5 bases respectively. CDR1 and CDR2, per the germline V gene, are SGHVS and FQNEAQ.